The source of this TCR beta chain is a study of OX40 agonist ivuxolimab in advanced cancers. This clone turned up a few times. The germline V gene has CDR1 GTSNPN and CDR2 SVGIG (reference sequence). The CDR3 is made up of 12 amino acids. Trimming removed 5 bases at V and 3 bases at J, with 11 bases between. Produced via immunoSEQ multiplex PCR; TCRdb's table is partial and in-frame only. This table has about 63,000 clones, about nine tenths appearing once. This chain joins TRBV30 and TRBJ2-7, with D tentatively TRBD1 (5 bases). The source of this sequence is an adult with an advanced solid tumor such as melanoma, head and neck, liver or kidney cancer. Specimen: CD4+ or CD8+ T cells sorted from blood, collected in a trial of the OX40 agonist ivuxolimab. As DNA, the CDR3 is TGTGCCTGGGGCAGGGAAAACTACGAGCAGTACTTC. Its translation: CAWGRENYEQYF.